Below are 28 T cell receptor beta chains sequenced from a single sample in a study of shared clonotypes between healthy human individuals. CD45RO-negative, CCR7-selected cells formed the naive CD8 fraction, which excluded terminally differentiated effector memory CD45RA+ cells. Sequenced by immunoSEQ multiplex PCR; TCRdb stores in-frame clones only, minus some. The sample contains 2 million or so clones, over 85% of which appear only once. The sequenced sample consisted of naive CD8+ T cells sorted from blood. The receptors were sampled from a man between 18 and 29 years old in good health.

A remark on this clone: Other DNA sequences from this sample encode an identical CDR3 as well. V usage is TRBV27 and J usage is TRBJ2-7; TRBD1 agrees at 8 bases. Germline V CDR1 and CDR2: MNHEY, SMNVEV (reference sequence). J was trimmed by 3 bases and V by 0 bases; bases with no gene match: 4. The CDR3 has 15 residues. The CDR3 sequence: CASSLSAGGGYEQYF. The CDR3, as DNA: TGTGCCAGCAGTTTATCGGCAGGGGGCGGCTACGAGCAGTACTTC.

This chain uses TRBV6-6 with TRBJ2-7; no clear D gene. The length of the CDR3 is 12 residues. Per the germline V gene, CDR1 is MNHNY and CDR2 is SVGAGI (reference sequence). V lost 6 bases to trimming and J lost 1 base, with 7 bases between them. CDR3 DNA sequence: TGTGCCAGCAGCCCAGCTTCCTACGAGCAGTACTTC. As protein: CASSPASYEQYF.

The CDR3 sequence: CASSPRTDGYGYTF. DNA of the CDR3: TGTGCCAGCAGCCCCCGGACGGATGGCTATGGCTACACCTTC. V usage is TRBV9 and J usage is TRBJ1-2; D is unclear. Trimming removed 4 bases at V and 4 bases at J, with 14 bases between. There are 14 residues in the CDR3. CDR1 and CDR2 (germline): SGDLS, YYNGEE.

This rearrangement joins TRBV13 to TRBJ2-1; D call uncertain. The CDR3 covers 12 residues. V shed 6 bases and J shed 8 bases, with 11 bases lying between them. CDR1 and CDR2 (germline): PRHDT, FYEKMQ (reference sequence). DNA of the CDR3: TGTGCCAGCAGTTACTCTACAGATGAGCAGTTCTTC. Its protein product is CASSYSTDEQFF.

The chain combines TRBV5-1 with TRBJ2-1, with TRBD1 as a possible D gene (6 bases). The V end was cut by 4 bases, the J end by 4 bases, with 21 bases between. Germline V gene lookup returns CDR1 SGHRS and CDR2 YFSETQ. The CDR3 spans 17 residues. The CDR3, as DNA: TGCGCCAGCAGCCAAATACTAATGGGGACACCATACAATGAGCAGTTCTTC. Its protein is CASSQILMGTPYNEQFF.

J is TRBJ1-6 and V is TRBV5-4; TRBD1 agrees at 9 bases. V gave up 7 bases and J gave up 6 bases; unmatched junction bases: 5. The CDR3 totals 14 residues. Germline loops: CDR1 SGHNT, CDR2 YYREEE (reference sequence). The CDR3 nucleotides are TGTGCCAGCTCCACAGGGGGCAGTAATTCACCCCTCCACTTT. Translation gives CASSTGGSNSPLHF. Supplemented by reference TRBV5-4 and TRBJ1-6, the full variable domain reads ETGVTQSPTHLIKTRGQQVTLRCSSQSGHNTVSWYQQALGQGPQFIFQYYREEENGRGNFPPRFSGLQFPNYSSELNVNALELDDSALYLCASSTGGSNSPLHFGNGTRLTVT.

The chain is built from TRBV11-2 and TRBJ2-7, with a possible D match to TRBD1 (5 bases). There are 16 residues in the CDR3. Germline CDR1 reads SGHAT; CDR2 reads FQNNGV. The ends were cut back, 6 bases at V and 6 bases at J, with 24 bases in the middle. The CDR3 reads CASSSRRVPPLGEQYF. As DNA, the CDR3 is TGTGCCAGCAGTTCACGCAGGGTCCCTCCCCTAGGCGAGCAGTACTTC.

The chain uses TRBV2 and TRBJ1-1; no reliable D call. This CDR3 region has 13 residues. Trimming removed 10 bases at V and 3 bases at J, with 15 bases between. The germline V gene encodes CDR1 SNHLY and CDR2 FYNNEI. The CDR3 DNA reads TGTGCCACCTGGGTCGAGGAGGACACTGAAGCTTTCTTT. This sequence encodes CATWVEEDTEAFF.

V gene TRBV4-1 combines with J gene TRBJ1-4, with a possible D match to TRBD1 (6 bases). The CDR3 loop spans 16 amino acids. The germline V and J ends were trimmed by 3 bases and 2 bases, with 13 bases remaining between them. In germline, CDR1 is MGHRA, CDR2 YSYEKL. CDR3 nucleotide sequence: TGCGCCAGCAGCCACCCCCGACAGGCCACTAATGAAAAACTGTTTTTT. It codes for CASSHPRQATNEKLFF.

The V gene is TRBV2, the J gene TRBJ1-6; no clear D gene. V was shortened by 3 bases and J by 1 base, with 7 bases between the two germline ends. Per the germline V gene, CDR1 is SNHLY and CDR2 is FYNNEI. The CDR3 extends over 15 amino acids. CDR3 DNA: TGTGCCAGCAGTGATGAGAATTCCTATAATTCACCCCTCCACTTT. It translates to CASSDENSYNSPLHF.

The chain recombines TRBV25-1 with TRBJ1-2; D not resolved. Germline V gives CDR1 MGHDK, CDR2 SYGVNS. Trimming removed 6 bases from V and 4 bases from J, with 9 bases in between. CDR3 length: 12 amino acids. In DNA form, the CDR3 reads TGTGCCAGCAGGGGTTCTGGCTATGGCTACACCTTC. Translated: CASRGSGYGYTF.

This clone was observed once. The chain uses TRBV6-4 and TRBJ1-4; tentative D call: TRBD1 (5 bases). This CDR3 has 14 residues. Trimming stripped 8 bases from V and 1 base from J, with 11 bases between. Germline V lookup: CDR1 MRHNA, CDR2 SNTAGT. In DNA, the CDR3 is TGTGCCAGCCAGGGTCGTTTAACTAATGAAAAACTGTTTTTT. This encodes CASQGRLTNEKLFF.

The rearrangement uses TRBV4-1 and TRBJ1-5; D not resolved. Looked up from germline, CDR1 is MGHRA and CDR2 is YSYEKL. This CDR3 has 14 residues. Trimming cost V 4 bases and J 5 bases, with 12 bases left between them. CDR3: CASSLTPVDQPQHF. The CDR3 bases are TGCGCCAGCAGCCTGACCCCAGTCGATCAGCCCCAGCATTTT.

The J gene is TRBJ2-1, the V gene TRBV7-9; 7 nucleotides agree with TRBD2. The ends lost 1 base at V and 5 bases at J; junction bases unmatched: 17. Germline loops: CDR1 SEHNR, CDR2 FQNEAQ (reference sequence). The CDR3 covers 19 residues. CDR3 in DNA: TGTGCCAGCAGCTTAGAGGAGAATAGAGGGAGGGAAGGGCACAATGAGCAGTTCTTC. It codes for CASSLEENRGREGHNEQFF.

The rearrangement joins TRBV28 to TRBJ1-5; unclear D gene. The V end lost 4 bases, the J end lost 4 bases, and 11 bases lay between the germline ends. This CDR3 is 14 amino acids long. Germline V CDR1 and CDR2: MDHEN, SYDVKM. The CDR3 loop reads CASSYLGYNQPQHF. Written as DNA, the CDR3 is TGTGCCAGCAGTTATTTAGGTTATAATCAGCCCCAGCATTTT.

This chain links TRBV7-6 with TRBJ1-1; unclear D gene. The CDR3 is made up of 16 amino acids. Trimming shortened V by 2 bases and J by 1 base, and 14 bases separated the two germline ends. The germline CDR1 and CDR2 sequences are SGHVS and FNYEAQ. This chain's CDR3 is CASSLNGEGQNTEAFF. The CDR3 DNA follows: TGTGCCAGCAGCTTAAATGGAGAGGGTCAGAACACTGAAGCTTTCTTT.

The chain joins TRBV29-1 to TRBJ2-7; no firm D call. The CDR3 sequence is 15 residues long. Germline CDR1 reads SQVTM; CDR2 reads ANQGSEA. V was trimmed by 1 base and J by 0 bases, leaving 13 bases between them. The CDR3 DNA sequence: TGCAGCGTTGAAGTCCCCTCTCCTCTCTCCTACGAGCAGTACTTC. Residues: CSVEVPSPLSYEQYF.

The gene calls are TRBV6-5 and TRBJ2-5; TRBD2 is a possible D gene (5 bases). Germline loops: CDR1 MNHEY, CDR2 SVGAGI. This CDR3 comprises 13 residues. Trimming removed 0 bases from V and 3 bases from J, with 5 bases in between. DNA for the CDR3: TGTGCCAGCAGTTACTCGGAGGAAGAGACCCAGTACTTC. It specifies CASSYSEEETQYF.

Notes on this clone: The same CDR3 can be traced to other DNA sequences in this sample. The rearrangement links TRBV7-9 to TRBJ2-7; no clear D gene. The CDR3 runs 13 residues. Per germline, CDR1 SEHNR and CDR2 FQNEAQ (reference sequence). Trimming cost V 5 bases and J 0 bases, with 8 bases left between them. The CDR3 DNA follows: TGTGCCAGCAGCCCCTCTAGCTCCTACGAGCAGTACTTC. Translating it yields CASSPSSSYEQYF.

This rearrangement joins TRBV4-1 to TRBJ2-2; no clear D gene. Germline CDR1 and CDR2: MGHRA and YSYEKL. V dropped 4 bases and J dropped 2 bases, with 8 bases sitting between them. The CDR3 is 14 residues long. The CDR3 protein is CASSLLANTGELFF. The CDR3 DNA sequence: TGCGCCAGCAGCCTATTAGCAAACACCGGGGAGCTGTTTTTT.

Comments on this clone: The same CDR3 is also encoded by other DNA sequences in this sample. The V call is TRBV27, the J call TRBJ2-5; 10 nucleotides agree with TRBD1. The germline V gene encodes CDR1 MNHEY and CDR2 SMNVEV (reference sequence). The CDR3 has 14 residues. The junction had 2 bases not matched to a gene; V was cut back by 4 bases and J by 3 bases. CDR3 bases: TGTGCCAGCAGTTCGACAGGGGGCGAAGAGACCCAGTACTTC. Protein product: CASSSTGGEETQYF.

The chain carries TRBV5-4 and TRBJ2-7; 7 bases line up with TRBD2. The V segment lost 4 bases and the J segment 5 bases; nucleotides outside the gene matches: 3. Germline V gene lookup returns CDR1 SGHNT and CDR2 YYREEE (reference sequence). This CDR3 has 12 residues. The CDR3 DNA reads as TGTGCCAGCAGCGCCGGGACTAACGAGCAGTACTTC. Its translation: CASSAGTNEQYF. Full variable domain (remainder filled in from reference TRBV5-4 and TRBJ2-7): ETGVTQSPTHLIKTRGQQVTLRCSSQSGHNTVSWYQQALGQGPQFIFQYYREEENGRGNFPPRFSGLQFPNYSSELNVNALELDDSALYLCASSAGTNEQYFGPGTRLTVT.

This chain uses TRBV7-6 with TRBJ2-7, with TRBD1 identical over 7 bases. The germline gives CDR1 SGHVS, CDR2 FNYEAQ. This CDR3 is 16 amino acids long. Trimming at V came to 5 bases and at J to 1 base, leaving 11 bases not matched to a gene. CDR3 sequence (DNA): TGTGCCAGCAGCCCGACAGGGCCCCTGGGTTCCTACGAGCAGTACTTC. It translates to CASSPTGPLGSYEQYF.

The V and J genes are TRBV2 and TRBJ1-2; D remains unclear. This CDR3 spans 14 amino acids. Germline CDR1 is SNHLY and CDR2 is FYNNEI. The ends were cut back, 4 bases at V and 0 bases at J, with 9 bases in the middle. The CDR3 DNA reads TGTGCCAGCAGTGGGGTACAGTCTAACTATGGCTACACCTTC. Protein product: CASSGVQSNYGYTF.

The chain couples TRBV9 to TRBJ2-7, with a weak D call TRBD2 (6 bases). CDR3 size: 11 residues. The germline gives CDR1 SGDLS, CDR2 YYNGEE. Trimming left V 7 bases short and J 7 bases short, with 12 bases between. The CDR3 coding sequence is TGTGCCAGCGGAGGGCTAGGGGAGCAGTACTTC. Protein: CASGGLGEQYF.

This chain connects TRBV6-1 to TRBJ2-2; weak D call: TRBD2 (6 bases). CDR1 is MNHNS and CDR2 is SASEGT in the germline V gene. This CDR3 is 14 amino acids long. V was pared by 8 bases and J by 0 bases, with 10 bases between. CDR3: CASAGLANTGELFF. The CDR3, as DNA: TGTGCCAGCGCGGGACTGGCGAACACCGGGGAGCTGTTTTTT.

The chain has TRBV7-9 and TRBJ2-1; D uncertain. The CDR3 has 18 residues. The ends were cut back, 4 bases at V and 4 bases at J, with 23 bases in the middle. Germline-derived CDR1 and CDR2 are SEHNR and FQNEAQ (reference sequence). The CDR3: CASSSPSPVWARYNEQFF. In nucleotides, the CDR3 is TGTGCCAGCAGCTCCCCCAGCCCCGTTTGGGCTCGATACAATGAGCAGTTCTTC.

The V and J genes are TRBV5-6 and TRBJ2-5; 11 bases line up with TRBD2. Germline trimming cut 0 bases from V and 2 bases from J; bases unmatched to any gene: 3. Per the germline V gene, CDR1 is SGHDT and CDR2 is YYEEEE. CDR3 length: 16 residues. The CDR3 DNA follows: TGTGCCAGCAGCTTGGGACTAGCGGGGCAACAAGAGACCCAGTACTTC. It translates to CASSLGLAGQQETQYF.